The 24 T cell receptor beta chains below all came from one sample that was sequenced in a study of blood T cell repertoires in COVID-19 (dated by TCRdb to 2018 to 2020). Preparation of the library involved the immunoSEQ multiplex PCR assay. TCRdb took this table from immuneACCESS and kept in-frame rearrangements with V and J called. Such tables lack part of the clones; where checked against another copy, unresolved V genes explain under half of the gap, and the rest is unexplained. Present in this sample are hundreds of thousands of clones, 70% to 90% of which were seen just once. The ten largest account for approximately 3% of the sample. Sequencing was carried out using peripheral blood. The receptors here all came from a woman between 25 and 40 years old with COVID-19, enrolled during active disease.

J is TRBJ2-7 and V is TRBV7-9; maybe TRBD1 (5 bases). The CDR3 is 15 amino acids. V lost 3 bases, J lost 4 bases, and 16 bases lay in between. Germline loops: CDR1 SEHNR, CDR2 FQNEAQ (reference sequence). As DNA, the CDR3 is TGTGCCAGCAGCTTCCTTAAGACAGACAAATACGAGCAGTACTTC. Translating gives CASSFLKTDKYEQYF. Full variable domain (outside the CDR3, taken from reference TRBV7-9 and TRBJ2-7): DTGVSQNPRHKITKRGQNVTFRCDPISEHNRLYWYRQTLGQGPEFLTYFQNEAQLEKSRLLSDRFSAERPKGSFSTLEIQRTEQGDSAMYLCASSFLKTDKYEQYFGPGTRLTVT.

This clone was counted a single time. V gene TRBV19 combines with J gene TRBJ1-5; D remains ambiguous. Germline V gives CDR1 LNHDA, CDR2 SQIVND (reference sequence). There are 15 residues in the CDR3. Trimming removed 3 bases from V and 7 bases from J, with 16 bases in between. CDR3 nucleotides: TGTGCCAGTAGTATGGTCGGAGGCCCATGGCAGCCCCAGCATTTT. The encoded protein is CASSMVGGPWQPQHF.

The J gene is TRBJ1-2, the V gene TRBV5-5, with 9 positions matching TRBD1. The CDR3 sequence is 12 residues long. Germline V gene data show CDR1 as SGHKS and CDR2 as YYEKEE (reference sequence). V shed 3 bases, J shed 8 bases, and the junction held 2 bases outside the gene matches. The CDR3 region has the DNA TGTGCCAGCAGCTGGACAGGGGAAGGCTACACCTTC. This encodes CASSWTGEGYTF.

The rearrangement links TRBV7-9 to TRBJ2-3; 8 nucleotides line up with TRBD2. Germline CDR1 is SEHNR and CDR2 is FQNEAQ (reference sequence). The CDR3 length is 18 residues. The V segment lost 5 bases and the J segment 2 bases; nucleotides outside the gene matches: 15. CDR3 protein: CASSPPLLAATPTDTQYF. As DNA, the CDR3 is TGTGCCAGCAGCCCACCCCTACTAGCGGCGACGCCCACAGATACGCAGTATTTT.

This chain joins TRBV27 and TRBJ2-2; a weak D match, TRBD2 (5 bases). Between the trimmed V and J ends, which lost 2 bases and 6 bases, there was a span of 7 bases. This CDR3 comprises 13 residues. Germline loops: CDR1 MNHEY, CDR2 SMNVEV (reference sequence). As DNA, the CDR3 is TGTGCCAGCAGTTTAGGAGGCCCCGGGGAGCTGTTTTTT. Its translation: CASSLGGPGELFF.

J is TRBJ1-6 and V is TRBV5-4; 8 bases align to TRBD1. Germline V lookup: CDR1 SGHNT, CDR2 YYREEE (reference sequence). V lost 0 bases, J lost 6 bases, and 8 bases stayed unmatched. There are 17 residues in the CDR3. Written as DNA, the CDR3 is TGTGCCAGCAGCTTGGCGACAGGGGCCGCGATTAATTCACCCCTCCACTTT. Translating it yields CASSLATGAAINSPLHF.

The gene calls are TRBV19 and TRBJ2-5, with D possibly TRBD1 on 5 matching bases. The CDR3 is 13 amino acids. The V gene lost 5 bases and the J gene lost 3 bases, with 10 bases spanning the gap. CDR1 is LNHDA and CDR2 is SQIVND in the germline V gene (reference sequence). The CDR3 sequence is CASSPDREETQYF. DNA for the CDR3: TGTGCCAGTAGTCCCGACAGAGAAGAGACCCAGTACTTC. The complete variable domain, with remaining parts taken from reference TRBV19 and TRBJ2-5, reads DGGITQSPKYLFRKEGQNVTLSCEQNLNHDAMYWYRQDPGQGLRLIYYSQIVNDFQKGDIAEGYSVSREKKESFPLTVTSAQKNPTAFYLCASSPDREETQYFGPGTRLLVL.

J is TRBJ2-3 and V is TRBV9, with D possibly matching TRBD2 (6 bases). The CDR3 covers 14 residues. Germline V gene data show CDR1 as SGDLS and CDR2 as YYNGEE. V was pared by 3 bases and J by 6 bases, with 14 bases between. CDR3 in amino acids: CASSAGGLLDTQYF. In DNA, the CDR3 is TGTGCCAGCAGCGCCGGGGGACTTCTGGATACGCAGTATTTT.

The V gene is TRBV5-4, the J gene TRBJ2-7; TRBD1 matches at 8 bases. Losses at the gene ends were 2 bases for V and 5 bases for J; bases not matched to a gene: 3. This CDR3 has 13 amino acids. CDR1 is SGHNT, CDR2 YYREEE, per germline (reference sequence). CDR3 loop: CASSFGQGNEQYF. As DNA, the CDR3 is TGTGCCAGCAGCTTTGGACAGGGAAACGAGCAGTACTTC.

This clone was detected once. The chain is built from TRBV19 and TRBJ1-2; no reliable D call. There are 14 residues in the CDR3. Trimming pared 6 bases from V and 0 bases from J, leaving 11 bases between. Germline CDR1 LNHDA, CDR2 SQIVND (reference sequence). CDR3 loop: CASRKAAANYGYTF. The CDR3, as DNA: TGTGCCAGTAGGAAGGCGGCAGCTAACTATGGCTACACCTTC.

The V gene is TRBV7-2, the J gene TRBJ1-1, with TRBD1 matching over 7 bases. There are 14 residues in the CDR3. J lost 11 bases, V lost 1 base, and 10 bases had no gene match. The germline V gene encodes CDR1 SGHTA and CDR2 FQGNSA. CDR3 residues: CASSLEGTAMRAFF. The CDR3 region has the DNA TGTGCCAGCAGCTTAGAGGGGACAGCTATGCGGGCTTTCTTT.

The chain recombines TRBV27 with TRBJ2-1; TRBD2 agrees at 9 bases. With 3 bases clipped from V and 4 bases from J, the junction kept 4 bases outside the gene matches. The CDR3 has 15 residues. CDR1 MNHEY and CDR2 SMNVEV come from the germline V gene (reference sequence). The CDR3 DNA reads as TGTGCCAGCAGTTTTTGGCGGGAGGGTTACAATGAGCAGTTCTTC. It is translated as CASSFWREGYNEQFF.

This clone occurred a few times. V is TRBV6-6 and J is TRBJ2-1; 12 bases align to TRBD2. This CDR3 has 17 amino acids. Germline V lookup: CDR1 MNHNY, CDR2 SVGAGI (reference sequence). After removal of 5 bases from V and 5 bases from J, the junction contained 10 bases not matched to a gene. The chain's CDR3 is CASSPYPGLAGNNEQFF. The CDR3 DNA reads as TGTGCCAGCAGTCCCTACCCTGGACTAGCGGGAAACAATGAGCAGTTCTTC.

The CDR3, as DNA: TGTGCCAGCAGCTTGAGGCGCTTGGGACTAGCGTGGGGCACAGATACGCAGTATTTT. It is translated as CASSLRRLGLAWGTDTQYF. The chain employs TRBV5-8 and TRBJ2-3, with 10 bases lining up with TRBD2. CDR1 is SGHTS and CDR2 is YDEGEE in the germline V gene. The CDR3 spans 19 residues. Losses at the gene ends were 1 base for V and 1 base for J; bases not matched to a gene: 12.

The rearrangement uses TRBV7-2 and TRBJ2-3, with TRBD2 matching 11 bases. CDR1 and CDR2 from the germline V gene are SGHTA and FQGNSA. The CDR3 length is 15 residues. J gave up 4 bases and V 5 bases, and 5 bases lay outside the gene matches. CDR3 nucleotide sequence: TGTGCCAGCAGCCACGGACTAGCGGGTGCAGATACGCAGTATTTT. It is translated as CASSHGLAGADTQYF.

The chain combines TRBV27 with TRBJ2-7, with 7 bases lining up with TRBD2. The CDR3 loop spans 14 amino acids. Germline CDR1 is MNHEY and CDR2 is SMNVEV (reference sequence). V shed 7 bases, J shed 1 base, and the junction held 7 bases outside the gene matches. As DNA, the CDR3 is TGTGCCAGCACCCCCCTAGCGGCATCCTACGAGCAGTACGTC. It yields the protein CASTPLAASYEQYV.

V gene TRBV12-5 combines with J gene TRBJ1-1, with D maybe TRBD1 (5 bases). Germline CDR1 is LGHNT and CDR2 is FRNRAP. The CDR3 has 17 amino acids. V was pared by 4 bases and J by 0 bases, with 18 bases between. CDR3 residues: CASGCAGGECVNTEAFF. DNA of the CDR3: TGTGCTAGTGGTTGCGCGGGGGGGGAATGTGTGAACACTGAAGCTTTCTTT.

For this clone: The sample carries other DNA sequences with the same CDR3. Here the CDR3 DNA reads TGTGCCAGCAGCTTAGGACAGGGTACTGAAGCTTTCTTT. Translation: CASSLGQGTEAFF. The chain joins TRBV7-2 to TRBJ1-1; TRBD1 agrees at 7 bases. V was clipped by 1 base and J by 5 bases; unmatched bases: 1. Germline V gives CDR1 SGHTA, CDR2 FQGNSA. The CDR3 spans 13 residues.

V usage is TRBV7-9 and J usage is TRBJ1-1; D gene ambiguous. Germline-derived CDR1 and CDR2 are SEHNR and FQNEAQ (reference sequence). The V end lost 4 bases, the J end lost 1 base, and 19 bases lay between the germline ends. The CDR3 extends over 17 amino acids. The CDR3 sequence: CASSSRNVYRTNTEAFF. The DNA of the CDR3 is TGTGCCAGCAGCTCCCGAAATGTTTACAGAACGAACACTGAAGCTTTCTTT.

This chain connects TRBV6-2 or TRBV6-3 to TRBJ2-7; 8 positions agree with TRBD2. The V gene's germline CDR1 is MNHEY and CDR2 SVGEGT. The V gene end was trimmed by 0 bases and the J gene end by 6 bases; junction bases not matched to a gene: 19. The length of the CDR3 is 19 residues. Here the CDR3 DNA reads TGTGCCAGCAGTTACTCCACCGGCCCGGGGGTTAGCGGGAAAGGCGAGCAGTACGTC. The encoded protein is CASSYSTGPGVSGKGEQYV.

This clone was picked up one time. CDR3 nucleotides: TGTGCCAGCAGTTTAGGGGGGGCGAGGGGCCGCACAGATACGCAGTATTTT. As protein: CASSLGGARGRTDTQYF. The V gene is TRBV27, the J gene TRBJ2-3; possible D gene TRBD2, 7 bases. Germline V gene sequence: CDR1 MNHEY, CDR2 SMNVEV (reference sequence). The CDR3 extends over 17 amino acids. V was clipped by 2 bases and J by 1 base, with 16 bases between them.

The V and J genes are TRBV14 and TRBJ1-1, with TRBD1 matching over 7 bases. V trimming: 1 base; J trimming: 4 bases; junction bases outside the gene matches: 0. This CDR3 is built from 13 residues. Looked up from germline, CDR1 is SGHDN and CDR2 is FVKESK. The DNA for the CDR3 is TGTGCCAGCAGCCAAGGGGACAGCACTGAAGCTTTCTTT. This sequence encodes CASSQGDSTEAFF.

DNA of the CDR3: TGTGCCAGCCTACCCCGAATGAACACTGAAGCTTTCTTT. Translation: CASLPRMNTEAFF. The rearrangement links TRBV11-2 to TRBJ1-1; no clear D gene. Germline V gives CDR1 SGHAT, CDR2 FQNNGV. CDR3 length: 13 amino acids. V lost 8 bases, J lost 0 bases, and 10 bases lay in between.

This clone was counted between two and nine times. The V and J genes are TRBV7-2 and TRBJ2-1; TRBD1 matches at 9 bases. The CDR3 totals 16 residues. The V gene's germline CDR1 is SGHTA and CDR2 FQGNSA. V trimming: 2 bases; J trimming: 3 bases; junction bases outside the gene matches: 5. The CDR3: CASSLLGTGIYNEQFF. CDR3 bases: TGTGCCAGCAGCTTACTTGGGACAGGGATCTACAATGAGCAGTTCTTC.